This T cell receptor (beta chain) comes out of a study of T-cell reconstitution after alpha-beta-depleted transplantation in children. In this sample, this clonotype turned up many times. Germline V gene lookup returns CDR1 DFQATT and CDR2 SNEGSKA (reference sequence). The CDR3 consists of 14 residues. With 3 bases clipped from V and 5 bases from J, the junction kept 4 bases outside the gene matches. Unique molecular identifiers tagged the TCRbeta library. TCRdb reanalysed the PCR reads using MiXCR and keeps one entry per CDR3 protein. The profile covers 330,000 or so distinct CDR3 sequences, with roughly a tenth appearing a single time and 7.5% taken by the ten largest.

The input for sequencing was PBMCs, taken before TCRalphabeta/CD19-depleted stem cell transplant. The sequence was obtained from a boy in the first two years of life with acute myeloid leukemia, due to receive a stem cell transplant. The rearrangement links TRBV20-1 to TRBJ2-2; 9 bases are shared with TRBD2. CDR3 DNA: TGCAGTGCTAGGAACCTAGCGGGGACCGGGGAGCTGTTTTTT. Its protein product is CSARNLAGTGELFF.